This T cell receptor (beta chain) was sequenced in a study of blood T cell repertoires in COVID-19. About the research overall: Some COVID-19 samples were acute and others convalescent; all came from the United States, Italy and Spain.

In assigning cohorts, the study relied on participant-reported clinical history. From germline, CDR1 is MGHDK and CDR2 SYGVNS. The CDR3 covers 15 residues. The junction had 4 bases not matched to a gene; V was cut back by 2 bases and J by 2 bases. Sequencing was performed with immunoSEQ multiplex PCR; in TCRdb, only in-frame clones are kept and a portion is missing. The sample records about 160,000 clones, around 80% being singletons. The sequencing sample was made of PBMCs or T cells enriched from blood (not recorded which). V usage is TRBV25-1 and J usage is TRBJ1-1; 8 nucleotides line up with TRBD1. The receptor comes from a woman between 55 and 75 years old who had recovered from COVID-19. CDR3 protein: CASSEGSGGNTEAFF. The CDR3 DNA reads as TGTGCCAGCAGTGAAGGCTCAGGGGGCAACACTGAAGCTTTCTTT.